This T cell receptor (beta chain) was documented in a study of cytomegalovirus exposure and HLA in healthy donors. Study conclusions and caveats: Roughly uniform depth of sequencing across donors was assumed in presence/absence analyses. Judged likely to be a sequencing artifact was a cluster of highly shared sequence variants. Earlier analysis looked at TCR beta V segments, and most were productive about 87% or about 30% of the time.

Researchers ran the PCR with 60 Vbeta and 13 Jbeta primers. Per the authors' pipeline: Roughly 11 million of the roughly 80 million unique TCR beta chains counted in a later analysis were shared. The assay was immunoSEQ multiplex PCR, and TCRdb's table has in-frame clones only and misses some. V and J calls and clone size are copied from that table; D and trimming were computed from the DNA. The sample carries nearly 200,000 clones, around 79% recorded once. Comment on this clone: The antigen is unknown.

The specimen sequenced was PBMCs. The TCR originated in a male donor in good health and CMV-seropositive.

The DNA for the CDR3 is TGTGCCAGCAGGGTGGGGGGGGATGCCACTGAAGCTTTCTTT. Amino acids: CASRVGGDATEAFF. The rearrangement uses TRBV6-6 and TRBJ1-1; D may be TRBD1 (5 bases). Trimming took 6 bases from V and 4 from J, leaving 15 bases between them. Germline V CDR1 and CDR2: MNHNY, SVGAGI (reference sequence). This CDR3 comprises 14 residues.